One and the same sample provided the 4 T cell receptor beta chains below, sequenced in a study of Graves' ophthalmopathy and Graves' hyperthyroidism. RNA served as the template for amplifying TCR beta CDR3 regions. Following a first-round RT-PCR that used HTBI primers, a second-round multiplex PCR was carried out. TCRdb redid the calling of the multiplex PCR reads with MiXCR, one entry per CDR3 protein. The data contain approximately 1.2 million distinct CDR3 sequences, less than 45% of them singletons. The sample taken for sequencing was peripheral blood or thyroid tissue (not recorded which). The receptors were gathered from an adult man with Graves' hyperthyroidism.

As for this clonotype: With a much larger clone just one base away, this may be a read error. The CDR3 DNA reads TGCGCCAGCAGCCTGACAGGGATGCCGAATTCACCCCTCCACTTT. It codes for CASSLTGMPNSPLHF. This chain links TRBV5-1 with TRBJ1-6, with 7 bases matching TRBD1. This CDR3 has 15 amino acids. The V segment lost 4 bases and the J segment 7 bases; nucleotides outside the gene matches: 8. Germline V gene lookup returns CDR1 SGHRS and CDR2 YFSETQ.

This rearrangement joins TRBV13 to TRBJ2-6; no definite D call. V dropped 3 bases and J dropped 0 bases, with 12 bases sitting between them. The CDR3 is 17 residues long. In germline, CDR1 is PRHDT, CDR2 FYEKMQ (reference sequence). CDR3 coding DNA: TGTGCCAGCAGCTTTTCGATGGATCCCTCTGGGGCCAACGTCCTGACTTTC. Protein product: CASSFSMDPSGANVLTF. Looking up the rest from reference TRBV13 and TRBJ2-6 gives the full variable domain: AAGVIQSPRHLIKEKRETATLKCYPIPRHDTVYWYQQGPGQDPQFLISFYEKMQSDKGSIPDRFSAQQFSDYHSELNMSSLELGDSALYFCASSFSMDPSGANVLTFGAGSRLTVL.

The chain links TRBV15 to TRBJ2-5; D is unclear. This CDR3 has 14 residues. From germline, CDR1 is LNHNV and CDR2 YYDKDF (reference sequence). Trimming removed 5 bases at V and 5 bases at J, with 15 bases between. The CDR3 nucleotides read TGTGCCACCAGCTCTCTTCCGGCTATGGAGACCCAGTACTTC. Translated, it gives CATSSLPAMETQYF.

J is TRBJ1-5 and V is TRBV12-3 or TRBV12-4; 8 nucleotides align to TRBD1. V lost 2 bases, J lost 6 bases, and 9 bases stayed unmatched. CDR3 size: 16 residues. The chain's CDR3 is CASSLKGGQVGQPQHF. In DNA form, the CDR3 reads TGTGCCAGCAGTTTAAAGGGGGGACAGGTGGGTCAGCCCCAGCATTTT.